This T cell receptor (beta chain) was found in a study of T cell responses to AZD1222 COVID-19 vaccine. Turning to the study itself: Pooled together were second doses at about 4 or about 12 weeks.

Study-level points and caveats: Only six AZD1222 recipients tested seropositive at baseline. Samples come after the peak T cell response, not at day 14.

This clone was detected once. Its antigen is unknown. The method was immunoSEQ multiplex PCR; TCRdb's version includes in-frame clones alone and lacks a portion of them. The data contain about 78,000 clones, roughly 90% of them singletons. The TCR sequence derives from an adult in good health. The sequenced sample was peripheral blood, obtained on day 0 of AZD1222 vaccination.

The CDR3 region is CASSPGISPRSTEAFF. In DNA, the CDR3 is TGTGCCAGCTCACCAGGGATCTCCCCGAGGAGCACTGAAGCTTTCTTT. The chain links TRBV18 to TRBJ1-1, with no clear D. Trimming left V 2 bases short and J 4 bases short, with 17 bases between. From germline, CDR1 is KGHSH and CDR2 LQKENI. The CDR3 totals 16 residues.